Sequencing of this TCR beta chain was carried out in a study of OX40 agonist ivuxolimab in advanced cancers. The germline V gene has CDR1 SGHDN and CDR2 FVKESK. J gave up 2 bases and V 0 bases, and 2 bases lay outside the gene matches. The CDR3 consists of 18 residues. Profiling relied on immunoSEQ multiplex PCR, and the TCRdb table lists in-frame clones only, not all of them. The sample records 48,000 or so clones, 84% being singletons. Sequencing used CD4+ or CD8+ T cells sorted from blood, obtained in a trial of the OX40 agonist ivuxolimab. The rearrangement joins TRBV14 to TRBJ2-2; TRBD2 matches 14 bases. The TCR was taken from an adult with an advanced solid tumor such as melanoma, head and neck, liver or kidney cancer. The CDR3 is CASSQEGLAGVNTGELFF. The CDR3 DNA reads as TGTGCCAGCAGCCAAGAGGGACTAGCGGGGGTAAACACCGGGGAGCTGTTTTTT.